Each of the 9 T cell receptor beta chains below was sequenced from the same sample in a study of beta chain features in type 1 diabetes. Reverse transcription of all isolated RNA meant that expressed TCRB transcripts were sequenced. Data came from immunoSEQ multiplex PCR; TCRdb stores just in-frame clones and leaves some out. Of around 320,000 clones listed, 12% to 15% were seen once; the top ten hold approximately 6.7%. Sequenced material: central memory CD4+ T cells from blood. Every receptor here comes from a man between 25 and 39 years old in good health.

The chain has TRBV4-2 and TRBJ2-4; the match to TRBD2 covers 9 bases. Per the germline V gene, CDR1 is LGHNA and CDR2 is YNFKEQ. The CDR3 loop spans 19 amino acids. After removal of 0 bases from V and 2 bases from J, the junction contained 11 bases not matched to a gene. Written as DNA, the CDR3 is TGTGCCAGCAGCCAAGATAGGGGAGGGACTAGCCGCTCCAAAAACATTCAGTACTTC. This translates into CASSQDRGGTSRSKNIQYF.

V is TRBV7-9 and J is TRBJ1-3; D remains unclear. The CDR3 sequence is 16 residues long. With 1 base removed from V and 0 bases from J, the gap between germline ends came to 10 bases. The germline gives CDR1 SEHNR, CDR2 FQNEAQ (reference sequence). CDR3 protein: CASSLGIANSGNTIYF. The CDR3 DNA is TGTGCCAGCAGCTTAGGGATAGCAAACTCTGGAAACACCATATATTTT.

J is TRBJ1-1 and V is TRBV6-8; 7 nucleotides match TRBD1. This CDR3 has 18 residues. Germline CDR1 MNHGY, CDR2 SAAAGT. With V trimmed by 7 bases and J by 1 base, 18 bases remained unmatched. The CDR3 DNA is TGTGCCAGCATCCCACAGGGGCCCCCCTTGGGGGCGAACACTGAAGCTTTCTTT. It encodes CASIPQGPPLGANTEAFF.

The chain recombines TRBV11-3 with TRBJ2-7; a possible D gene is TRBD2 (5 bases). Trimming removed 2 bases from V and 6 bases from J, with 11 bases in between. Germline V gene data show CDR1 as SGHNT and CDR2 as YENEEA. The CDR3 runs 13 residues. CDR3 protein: CASSLSRASEQYV. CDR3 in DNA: TGTGCCAGCAGCTTATCGAGGGCCTCCGAGCAGTACGTC.

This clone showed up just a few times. The CDR3 here is CASRAIRTGQETQYF. CDR3 nucleotides: TGTGCCAGCAGAGCGATCAGGACAGGCCAAGAGACCCAGTACTTC. This rearrangement joins TRBV2 to TRBJ2-5; the match to TRBD1 covers 7 bases. Losses at the gene ends were 6 bases for V and 1 base for J; bases not matched to a gene: 8. Germline CDR1 is SNHLY and CDR2 is FYNNEI. This CDR3 spans 15 amino acids.

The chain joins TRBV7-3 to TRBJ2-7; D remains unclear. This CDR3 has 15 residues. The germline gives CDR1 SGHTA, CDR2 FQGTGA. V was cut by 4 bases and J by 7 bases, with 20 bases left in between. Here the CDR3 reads CASSSHDGLGMEQYF. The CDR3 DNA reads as TGTGCCAGCAGCTCACACGACGGGCTTGGGATGGAGCAGTACTTC.

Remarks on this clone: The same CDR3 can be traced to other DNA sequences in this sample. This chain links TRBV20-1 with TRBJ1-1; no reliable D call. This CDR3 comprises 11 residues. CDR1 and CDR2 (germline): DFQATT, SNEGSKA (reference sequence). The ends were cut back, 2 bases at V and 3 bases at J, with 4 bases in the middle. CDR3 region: CSARTDTEAFF. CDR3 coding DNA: TGCAGTGCTAGAACGGACACTGAAGCTTTCTTT.

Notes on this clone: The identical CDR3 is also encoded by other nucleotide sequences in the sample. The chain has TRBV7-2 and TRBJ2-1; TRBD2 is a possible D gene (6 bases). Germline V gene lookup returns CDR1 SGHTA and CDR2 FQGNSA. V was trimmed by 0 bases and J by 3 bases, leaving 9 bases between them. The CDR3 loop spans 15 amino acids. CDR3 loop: CASSLAGAGYNEQFF. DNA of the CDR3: TGTGCCAGCAGCTTAGCGGGAGCGGGCTACAATGAGCAGTTCTTC. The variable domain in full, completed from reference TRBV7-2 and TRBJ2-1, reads GAGVSQSPSNKVTEKGKDVELRCDPISGHTALYWYRQSLGQGLEFLIYFQGNSAPDKSGLPSDRFSAERTGGSVSTLTIQRTQQEDSAVYLCASSLAGAGYNEQFFGPGTRLTVL.

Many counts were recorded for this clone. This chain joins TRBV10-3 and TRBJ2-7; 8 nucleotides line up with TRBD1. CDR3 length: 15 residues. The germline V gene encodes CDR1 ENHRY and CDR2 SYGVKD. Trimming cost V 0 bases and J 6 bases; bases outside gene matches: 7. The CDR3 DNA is TGTGCCATCAGTGAGTCGATTAGACAGGGGAGCGAGCAGTACGTC. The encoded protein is CAISESIRQGSEQYV.